This entry features one TCR beta chain sequence. Its specificity is not known. Sequenced by immunoSEQ multiplex PCR; TCRdb stores in-frame clones only, minus some. This sample has under 4,500 clones, with roughly 61% found just once. This sample is part of a study of PD-1 blockade in classical Hodgkin lymphoma. Study-level findings and limits: Newly diagnosed patients were reported to exhibit reduced baseline TCR diversity relative to healthy donors. Nivolumab initiation under 1 year post-ASCT meant exclusion.

Every patient experienced relapse after autologous stem cell transplantation, and brentuximab vedotin exposure varied. The sample here was peripheral blood mononuclear cells (PBMCs), taken at baseline. The sequence came from a human donor with classical Hodgkin lymphoma.

CDR3 region: CSLPDRGGGNTIYF. CDR3 in DNA: TGCAGCCTCCCCGACAGGGGAGGTGGAAACACCATATATTTT. The J gene is TRBJ1-3, the V gene TRBV29-1; 8 bases agree with TRBD1. CDR1 is SQVTM, CDR2 ANQGSEA, per germline. This CDR3 has 14 amino acids. Losses at the gene ends were 8 bases for V and 3 bases for J; bases not matched to a gene: 9.